This entry lists 20 T cell receptor beta chains sequenced from one sample in a study of cytomegalovirus exposure and HLA in healthy donors. PCR involved 60 Vbeta and 13 Jbeta primers. TCRdb's copy holds only in-frame clones and misses some; the assay was immunoSEQ multiplex PCR. The data contain around 89,000 clones, approximately 83% of them seen just once; the ten biggest clones take up approximately 3%. The source material was PBMCs. The origin of the receptors is a man in his forties in good health and CMV-seronegative.

CDR3 residues: CASSPEGSFYGYTF. DNA of the CDR3: TGTGCCAGCTCACCGGAGGGGTCCTTCTATGGCTACACCTTC. The chain recombines TRBV18 with TRBJ1-2; perhaps TRBD1 as D (5 bases). Trimming pared 3 bases from V and 4 bases from J, leaving 12 bases between. The CDR3 runs 14 residues. Germline lookup yields CDR1 KGHSH and CDR2 LQKENI.

The V call is TRBV28, the J call TRBJ1-2, with 9 bases identical to TRBD1. This CDR3 is 14 amino acids long. Germline CDR1 is MDHEN and CDR2 is SYDVKM. Trimming removed 5 bases from V and 8 bases from J; junction bases left unmatched: 9. In nucleotides, the CDR3 is TGTGCCAGCAGTCTCAAGGACAGGGGAAAGGGCTACACCTTC. Amino acid sequence: CASSLKDRGKGYTF.

This clone was found a few times. The chain carries TRBV18 and TRBJ1-6; tentative D call: TRBD1 (6 bases). V was shortened by 2 bases and J by 8 bases, with 10 bases between the two germline ends. Germline CDR1 is KGHSH and CDR2 is LQKENI. This CDR3 comprises 14 residues. The CDR3 coding sequence is TGTGCCAGCTCACCAGCAGGGGACGATTCACCCCTCCACTTT. This encodes CASSPAGDDSPLHF. Variable domain in full (rest from reference TRBV18 and TRBJ1-6): NAGVMQNPRHLVRRRGQEARLRCSPMKGHSHVYWYRQLPEEGLKFMVYLQKENIIDESGMPKERFSAEFPKEGPSILRIQQVVRGDSAAYFCASSPAGDDSPLHFGNGTRLTVT.

J is TRBJ2-7 and V is TRBV19, with D perhaps TRBD2 (6 bases). This CDR3 comprises 14 residues. CDR1 and CDR2 from the germline V gene are LNHDA and SQIVND (reference sequence). V was cut by 3 bases and J by 1 base, with 10 bases left in between. CDR3 residues: CASSMSGQSYEQYF. The CDR3 DNA follows: TGTGCCAGTAGTATGAGCGGGCAGTCCTACGAGCAGTACTTC.

The sample holds one count of this clone. V usage is TRBV5-1 and J usage is TRBJ2-3; tentative D call: TRBD2 (6 bases). The CDR3 is 15 residues long. Germline CDR1 is SGHRS and CDR2 is YFSETQ. The V and J ends lost 4 bases and 2 bases respectively, with 14 bases between them. The CDR3 nucleotides are TGCGCCAGCAGCCCCCCCCGGGAGTCCACAGATACGCAGTATTTT. It specifies CASSPPRESTDTQYF.

The V gene is TRBV6-5, the J gene TRBJ1-4, with 7 bases matching TRBD1. The trim removed 6 bases at V and 7 bases at J, leaving 11 bases unmatched. The CDR3 runs 15 residues. Germline assignment: CDR1 MNHEY and CDR2 SVGAGI. Written as DNA, the CDR3 is TGTGCCAGCAGCGAGAGGACAGGAGCGGTTGAAAAACTGTTTTTT. Translating gives CASSERTGAVEKLFF.

This clone occurred once. The chain joins TRBV2 to TRBJ1-5, with 9 bases matching TRBD1. CDR3 length equals 16 residues. V dropped 6 bases and J dropped 0; count of bases not matched to a gene: 6. The germline CDR1 and CDR2 sequences are SNHLY and FYNNEI. The CDR3 DNA follows: TGTGCCAGCAGCGGACAGGGGCCTTATAGCAATCAGCCCCAGCATTTT. It translates to CASSGQGPYSNQPQHF.

The rearrangement uses TRBV6-5 and TRBJ1-5; 7 bases fit TRBD1. V was clipped by 2 bases and J by 5 bases; unmatched bases: 3. There are 14 residues in the CDR3. CDR1 is MNHEY, CDR2 SVGAGI, per germline. The CDR3 DNA reads TGTGCCAGCAGTTACGGACAGGAGCATCAGCCCCAGCATTTT. Its translation: CASSYGQEHQPQHF.

J is TRBJ2-1 and V is TRBV7-6, with 9 bases matching TRBD1. CDR1 and CDR2 (germline): SGHVS, FNYEAQ. The CDR3 runs to 15 residues. The junction had 5 bases not matched to a gene; V was cut back by 5 bases and J by 3 bases. The CDR3 sequence is CASSLRQGDYNEQFF. In DNA form, the CDR3 reads TGTGCCAGCAGCCTTCGACAGGGGGACTACAATGAGCAGTTCTTC.

The chain recombines TRBV19 with TRBJ2-3; a possible D gene is TRBD2 (7 bases). Trimming cost V 7 bases and J 4 bases, with 15 bases left between them. Germline V gene data show CDR1 as LNHDA and CDR2 as SQIVND (reference sequence). The CDR3 is 14 residues long. CDR3 amino acids: CASTEGGRADTQYF. The CDR3 DNA reads TGTGCCAGTACCGAGGGGGGGAGGGCAGATACGCAGTATTTT.

This chain uses TRBV19 with TRBJ1-6, with a tentative D call TRBD1 (5 bases). Germline V gene sequence: CDR1 LNHDA, CDR2 SQIVND (reference sequence). The CDR3 spans 16 residues. V lost 4 bases and J 4 bases, leaving 14 bases between the germline ends. The CDR3 protein is CASSSVGGDYNSPLHF. The DNA for the CDR3 is TGTGCCAGTAGTAGCGTCGGGGGAGATTATAATTCACCCCTCCACTTT. Full variable domain (rest looked up from reference TRBV19 and TRBJ1-6): DGGITQSPKYLFRKEGQNVTLSCEQNLNHDAMYWYRQDPGQGLRLIYYSQIVNDFQKGDIAEGYSVSREKKESFPLTVTSAQKNPTAFYLCASSSVGGDYNSPLHFGNGTRLTVT.

The V gene is TRBV4-1, the J gene TRBJ2-1; 7 bases map to TRBD2. The germline V gene encodes CDR1 MGHRA and CDR2 YSYEKL. The CDR3 covers 16 residues. With V trimmed by 3 bases and J by 0 bases, 5 bases remained unmatched. The CDR3 is CASSHPGGSSYNEQFF. DNA of the CDR3: TGCGCCAGCAGCCACCCCGGGGGGAGCTCCTACAATGAGCAGTTCTTC.

The chain recombines TRBV5-4 with TRBJ1-6, with 7 positions matching TRBD1. CDR3 length equals 16 residues. The V gene end was trimmed by 2 bases and the J gene end by 3 bases; junction bases not matched to a gene: 5. Germline CDR1 is SGHNT and CDR2 is YYREEE (reference sequence). The CDR3 is CASSLPGQHYNSPLHF. CDR3 sequence (DNA): TGTGCCAGCAGCTTACCGGGACAGCACTATAATTCACCCCTCCACTTT.

V and J are TRBV18 and TRBJ1-2, with D possibly matching TRBD1 (5 bases). Trimming pared 3 bases from V and 5 bases from J, leaving 16 bases between. The V gene's germline CDR1 is KGHSH and CDR2 LQKENI. The CDR3 length is 15 residues. Here the CDR3 reads CASSPPGDGLYGYTF. As DNA, the CDR3 is TGTGCCAGCTCACCTCCGGGGGACGGCTTATATGGCTACACCTTC.

The chain links TRBV14 to TRBJ1-2; D is unresolved. This CDR3 has 12 amino acids. Trimming removed 4 bases from V and 8 bases from J, with 11 bases in between. The germline CDR1 and CDR2 sequences are SGHDN and FVKESK. The CDR3 DNA is TGTGCCAGCAGCCCGAGCGGGTCCGGCTACACCTTC. It specifies CASSPSGSGYTF. The full variable domain, its missing parts supplied by reference TRBV14 and TRBJ1-2, is EAGVTQFPSHSVIEKGQTVTLRCDPISGHDNLYWYRRVMGKEIKFLLHFVKESKQDESGMPNNRFLAERTGGTYSTLKVQPAELEDSGVYFCASSPSGSGYTFGSGTRLTVV.

The chain has TRBV4-1 and TRBJ2-3; 9 positions agree with TRBD2. This CDR3 comprises 19 residues. Germline-derived CDR1 and CDR2 are MGHRA and YSYEKL. V lost 4 bases and J lost 0; bases outside the gene matches: 14. The CDR3 spells CASSPVPETSGPSTDTQYF. CDR3 DNA: TGCGCCAGCAGCCCTGTACCCGAGACTAGCGGCCCTAGCACAGATACGCAGTATTTT.

The chain uses TRBV19 and TRBJ2-7, with D possibly matching TRBD2 (7 bases). CDR1 LNHDA and CDR2 SQIVND come from the germline V gene (reference sequence). Between the trimmed V and J ends, which lost 0 bases and 7 bases, there was a span of 16 bases. This CDR3 spans 15 amino acids. The CDR3 region is CASSIERGGPGEQYF. CDR3 coding DNA: TGTGCCAGTAGTATAGAACGCGGGGGCCCGGGAGAGCAGTACTTC.

The count of this clone is one. V gene TRBV4-1 combines with J gene TRBJ2-3; D perhaps matches TRBD2 (5 bases). CDR1 MGHRA and CDR2 YSYEKL come from the germline V gene. CDR3 size: 15 residues. V lost 0 bases and J lost 1, with 8 bases in between. The DNA of the CDR3 is TGCGCCAGCAGCCAAGATGGGAGAGGCACAGATACGCAGTATTTT. It encodes CASSQDGRGTDTQYF.

This clone came up once. This chain links TRBV18 with TRBJ2-4; TRBD1 matches 9 bases. This CDR3 comprises 16 residues. Germline V gives CDR1 KGHSH, CDR2 LQKENI. The junction had 9 bases not matched to a gene; V was cut back by 2 bases and J by 7 bases. As DNA, the CDR3 is TGTGCCAGCTCACCAGGACAGGGGTCGGTATCGAACATTCAGTACTTC. Protein product: CASSPGQGSVSNIQYF.

This rearrangement joins TRBV5-6 to TRBJ2-7, with D possibly being TRBD1 (6 bases). Germline CDR1 is SGHDT and CDR2 is YYEEEE. V lost 0 bases to trimming and J lost 4 bases, with 14 bases between them. The CDR3 spans 15 residues. The CDR3 region has the DNA TGTGCCAGCAGCTTGGCCAGAGACAGGTTTTACGAGCAGTACTTC. It codes for CASSLARDRFYEQYF.